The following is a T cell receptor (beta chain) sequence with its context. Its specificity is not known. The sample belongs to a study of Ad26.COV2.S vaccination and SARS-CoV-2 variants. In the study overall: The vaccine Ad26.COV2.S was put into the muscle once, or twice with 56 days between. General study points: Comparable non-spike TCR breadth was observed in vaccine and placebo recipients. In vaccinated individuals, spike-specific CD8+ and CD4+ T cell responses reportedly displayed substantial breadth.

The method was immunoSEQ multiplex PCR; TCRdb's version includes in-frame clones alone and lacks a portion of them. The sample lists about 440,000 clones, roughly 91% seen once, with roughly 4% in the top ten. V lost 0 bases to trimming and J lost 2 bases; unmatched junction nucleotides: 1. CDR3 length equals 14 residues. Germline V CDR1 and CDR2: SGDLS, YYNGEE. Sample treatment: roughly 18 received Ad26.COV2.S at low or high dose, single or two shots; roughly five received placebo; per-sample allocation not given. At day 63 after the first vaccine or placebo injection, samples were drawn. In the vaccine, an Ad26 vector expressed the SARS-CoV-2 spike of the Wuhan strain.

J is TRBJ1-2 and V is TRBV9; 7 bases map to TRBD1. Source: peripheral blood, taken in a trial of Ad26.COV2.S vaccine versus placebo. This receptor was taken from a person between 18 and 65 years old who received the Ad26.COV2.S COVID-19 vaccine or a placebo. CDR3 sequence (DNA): TGTGCCAGCAGCGTAGCGACAGGGAACTATGGCTACACCTTC. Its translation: CASSVATGNYGYTF.